The 20 T cell receptor beta chains presented below share a single source sample, sequenced in a study of blood T cell repertoires in COVID-19. Data came from immunoSEQ multiplex PCR; TCRdb stores just in-frame clones and leaves some out. The table lists tens of thousands of clones, around 77% of them singletons, with around 4.9% in the top ten. The sequenced sample consisted of peripheral blood. The receptors here all came from a woman in her 70s with COVID-19, enrolled during active disease.

This chain connects TRBV25-1 to TRBJ2-7, with D tentatively TRBD1 (6 bases). Trimming stripped 6 bases from V and 0 bases from J, with 9 bases between. The CDR3 spans 13 residues. Germline V gene data show CDR1 as MGHDK and CDR2 as SYGVNS. CDR3: CASRYRVSYEQYV. CDR3 sequence (DNA): TGTGCCAGCAGATACAGGGTCTCCTACGAGCAGTACGTC.

The gene calls are TRBV19 and TRBJ1-4, with TRBD1 identical over 9 bases. Germline CDR1 is LNHDA and CDR2 is SQIVND (reference sequence). The CDR3 has 14 residues. The ends lost 9 bases at V and 8 bases at J; junction bases unmatched: 10. The CDR3 region is CASGDREAQEKLFF. The CDR3 region has the DNA TGTGCCAGCGGGGACAGGGAGGCGCAGGAAAAACTGTTTTTT.

V is TRBV2 and J is TRBJ1-4; D is unclear. Between the trimmed V and J ends, which lost 7 bases and 5 bases, there was a span of 14 bases. This CDR3 comprises 14 residues. Germline lookup yields CDR1 SNHLY and CDR2 FYNNEI. Here the CDR3 reads CASNSYGSNEKLFF. The CDR3 coding sequence is TGTGCCAGCAATTCTTACGGGTCGAATGAAAAACTGTTTTTT.

CDR3 coding DNA: TGTGCCACCAGCAGCCCCCTGGGAGGAGTTGGAAACACCATATATTTT. Translating gives CATSSPLGGVGNTIYF. The gene calls are TRBV15 and TRBJ1-3; D is uncertain. The V end was cut by 3 bases, the J end by 3 bases, with 15 bases between. The CDR3 length is 16 residues. CDR1 is LNHNV and CDR2 is YYDKDF in the germline V gene (reference sequence).

The chain carries TRBV19 and TRBJ2-1, with 7 bases matching TRBD2. CDR3 length: 15 amino acids. J was trimmed by 6 bases and V by 6 bases; bases with no gene match: 11. Germline assignment: CDR1 LNHDA and CDR2 SQIVND (reference sequence). The DNA for the CDR3 is TGTGCCAGTAGGTCAGGGAGGGAGGGGAGCAATGAGCAGTTCTTC. Translation: CASRSGREGSNEQFF.

V is TRBV2 and J is TRBJ2-7, with no clear D. V lost 8 bases and J lost 1, with 9 bases in between. CDR3 length: 12 residues. CDR1 and CDR2 (germline): SNHLY, FYNNEI. In nucleotides, the CDR3 is TGTGCCAGCGTGAGAAGTTCCTACGAGCAGTACTTC. Its protein product is CASVRSSYEQYF. The variable domain in full, with the rest retrieved from reference TRBV2 and TRBJ2-7, is EPEVTQTPSHQVTQMGQEVILRCVPISNHLYFYWYRQILGQKVEFLVSFYNNEISEKSEIFDDQFSVERPDGSNFTLKIRSTKLEDSAMYFCASVRSSYEQYFGPGTRLTVT.

The chain recombines TRBV5-1 with TRBJ2-5; 11 nucleotides align to TRBD2. The germline gives CDR1 SGHRS, CDR2 YFSETQ. The V segment lost 3 bases and the J segment 3 bases; nucleotides outside the gene matches: 7. The CDR3 covers 16 residues. The CDR3 nucleotides are TGCGCCAGCAGCTCCCTTTTAGCGGGAGGGAAAGAGACCCAGTACTTC. Encoded protein: CASSSLLAGGKETQYF.

The CDR3 coding sequence is TGTGCCAGCAGCCCTAGACAGGGGTTGGGGAACACTGAAGCTTTCTTT. Amino acids: CASSPRQGLGNTEAFF. The chain employs TRBV7-2 and TRBJ1-1; 8 bases fit TRBD1. The CDR3 totals 16 residues. Germline V gene lookup returns CDR1 SGHTA and CDR2 FQGNSA. V was clipped by 5 bases and J by 1 base; unmatched bases: 9.

The rearrangement links TRBV10-3 to TRBJ1-2; a weak D match, TRBD1 (5 bases). CDR3 length: 13 amino acids. The germline V gene encodes CDR1 ENHRY and CDR2 SYGVKD. Between the trimmed V and J ends, which lost 2 bases and 8 bases, there was a span of 12 bases. In DNA form, the CDR3 reads TGTGCCATCAGTGAGATGGGGGACTCGGGCTACACCTTC. It codes for CAISEMGDSGYTF.

Only a few counts were recorded for this clone. This rearrangement joins TRBV7-9 to TRBJ2-3; tentatively, D is TRBD2 (6 bases). With 6 bases removed from V and 5 bases from J, the gap between germline ends came to 24 bases. The CDR3 totals 17 residues. From germline, CDR1 is SEHNR and CDR2 FQNEAQ (reference sequence). The CDR3, as DNA: TGTGCCAGCAGACGACCCCCGACTAGGAAAAAGGAAGATACGCAGTATTTT. Its translation is CASRRPPTRKKEDTQYF.

The chain has TRBV10-3 and TRBJ2-5; D is possibly TRBD2 (5 bases). Germline lookup yields CDR1 ENHRY and CDR2 SYGVKD. The V gene lost 8 bases and the J gene lost 2 bases, with 9 bases spanning the gap. CDR3 length equals 12 residues. The CDR3 region has the DNA TGTGCCATCGGACGGGATCAAGAGACCCAGTACTTC. This gives the protein CAIGRDQETQYF.

The V call is TRBV7-2, the J call TRBJ2-5; no reliable D call. Trimming removed 2 bases from V and 4 bases from J, with 8 bases in between. The germline gives CDR1 SGHTA, CDR2 FQGNSA. The CDR3 runs 13 residues. CDR3 sequence (DNA): TGTGCCAGCAGCTTATATATTAGAGAGACCCAGTACTTC. Amino acids: CASSLYIRETQYF.

The chain has TRBV19 and TRBJ1-5; D ambiguous. The CDR3 loop spans 15 amino acids. Germline loops: CDR1 LNHDA, CDR2 SQIVND (reference sequence). V dropped 3 bases and J dropped 6 bases, with 15 bases sitting between them. The CDR3 spells CASSIGGRRGQPQHF. The CDR3 coding sequence is TGTGCCAGTAGTATTGGAGGGCGGAGAGGTCAGCCCCAGCATTTT.

This rearrangement joins TRBV6-7 to TRBJ2-2; D not certain. TRBV6-7 is annotated as an ORF whose role is uncertain. The germline V and J ends were trimmed by 2 bases and 6 bases, with 10 bases remaining between them. This CDR3 region has 14 residues. CDR3 nucleotides: TGTGCCAGCAGTTACGCCGACTTCCCCGGGGAGCTGTTTTTT. Its translation: CASSYADFPGELFF.

This chain links TRBV5-4 with TRBJ2-5; D might be TRBD2 (6 bases). Trimming stripped 3 bases from V and 5 bases from J, with 14 bases between. The CDR3 runs 14 residues. The germline V gene encodes CDR1 SGHNT and CDR2 YYREEE (reference sequence). The CDR3 here is CASSSTEGGETQYF. The CDR3 region has the DNA TGTGCCAGCAGCTCTACGGAGGGCGGGGAGACCCAGTACTTC.

The genes are TRBV7-2 and TRBJ1-1; possibly TRBD1 for D (6 bases). The V gene's germline CDR1 is SGHTA and CDR2 FQGNSA. This CDR3 spans 12 amino acids. Deletions cut 6 bases from V and 10 bases from J, with 15 bases between. The CDR3: CASSRPGVVAFF. The CDR3 nucleotides are TGTGCCAGCAGTCGCCCAGGGGTCGTAGCTTTCTTT.

V usage is TRBV4-1 and J usage is TRBJ1-2; 7 nucleotides agree with TRBD1. CDR1 and CDR2 from the germline V gene are MGHRA and YSYEKL. CDR3 size: 16 residues. Trimming removed 0 bases from V and 4 bases from J; junction bases left unmatched: 8. The CDR3 bases are TGCGCCAGCAGCCAAGAAGAGGGGGCGAAGTCCTATGGCTACACCTTC. It specifies CASSQEEGAKSYGYTF.

This clone occurred a few times. The V gene is TRBV18, the J gene TRBJ2-3; TRBD2 matches 16 bases. This CDR3 is 17 amino acids long. The V and J ends lost 2 bases and 4 bases, in that order; junction bases with no gene match: 3. CDR1 is KGHSH and CDR2 is LQKENI in the germline V gene. The CDR3 spells CASSPGTSGRAADTQYF. CDR3 nucleotides: TGTGCCAGCTCACCAGGGACTAGCGGGAGGGCCGCAGATACGCAGTATTTT.

This sequence joins TRBV16 and TRBJ2-1; D is possibly TRBD2 (5 bases). Trimming pared 3 bases from V and 4 bases from J, leaving 13 bases between. The length of the CDR3 is 15 residues. From germline, CDR1 is KGHSY and CDR2 FQNENV. CDR3 nucleotides: TGTGCCAGCAGCCACCGGAGGAAACTTTACAATGAGCAGTTCTTC. Its translation: CASSHRRKLYNEQFF.

The rearrangement uses TRBV11-3 and TRBJ1-3, with D perhaps matching TRBD1 (5 bases). The CDR3 has 16 residues. The V end lost 5 bases, the J end lost 0 bases, and 14 bases lay between the germline ends. Germline CDR1 and CDR2: SGHNT and YENEEA. CDR3: CASSTDSTYSGNTIYF. The CDR3 DNA follows: TGTGCCAGCAGCACTGACAGCACCTACTCTGGAAACACCATATATTTT.